These 20 T cell receptor beta chains were sequenced from one sample in a study of siplizumab effects on memory and regulatory T cells (dated by TCRdb to between 2018 and 2021). The method was the immunoSEQ multiplex PCR assay. As stored in TCRdb, this immuneACCESS dataset retains in-frame rearrangements with V and J assigned. A fraction of the clones does not appear; measured against another copy, unresolved V genes explain less than half of the discrepancy, and the remainder lacks a known reason. In this sample the table shows some 100,000 clones, 92% of which occur a single time. About 12% of the sample is held by the ten biggest clonotypes. Source material: non-Treg CD4+ T cells sorted from blood. The meaning of the sample's cell subset or site label: FACS-sorted unstimulated CD4+ non-regulatory T cells. The receptors originated from a human donor in good health.

This clone was recorded once. The chain uses TRBV27 and TRBJ1-3, with D uncertain. CDR1 and CDR2 (germline): MNHEY, SMNVEV (reference sequence). This CDR3 has 14 residues. V was clipped by 4 bases and J by 2 bases, with 9 bases between them. CDR3 region: CASSYLGAGNTIYF. DNA of the CDR3: TGTGCCAGCAGTTACTTGGGCGCTGGAAACACCATATATTTT.

CDR3 bases: TGTGCCAGCAGCCAAGGGACAGGGCCCTACGAGCAGTACTTC. This encodes CASSQGTGPYEQYF. The rearrangement links TRBV7-9 to TRBJ2-7; 9 positions match TRBD1. Losses at the gene ends were 5 bases for V and 2 bases for J; bases not matched to a gene: 4. The CDR3 has 14 amino acids. Germline CDR1 and CDR2: SEHNR and FQNEAQ (reference sequence).

The V gene is TRBV5-4, the J gene TRBJ2-3, with a tentative D call TRBD2 (5 bases). The germline CDR1 and CDR2 sequences are SGHNT and YYREEE (reference sequence). Trimming removed 5 bases at V and 5 bases at J, with 21 bases between. This CDR3 spans 16 amino acids. Here the CDR3 reads CASSSVLSVKGDTQYF. The CDR3 coding sequence is TGTGCCAGCAGTTCGGTCCTTAGCGTCAAAGGAGATACGCAGTATTTT.

This chain links TRBV7-9 with TRBJ1-3; 8 nucleotides align to TRBD1. The CDR3 is 16 amino acids. After removal of 5 bases from V and 0 bases from J, the junction contained 6 bases not matched to a gene. Germline V lookup: CDR1 SEHNR, CDR2 FQNEAQ (reference sequence). The CDR3 reads CASSRQGYLSGNTIYF. The CDR3, as DNA: TGTGCCAGCAGCAGACAGGGGTACCTCTCTGGAAACACCATATATTTT.

This sequence joins TRBV15 and TRBJ2-7; D perhaps matches TRBD1 (6 bases). Per the germline V gene, CDR1 is LNHNV and CDR2 is YYDKDF (reference sequence). This CDR3 region has 17 residues. The V gene lost 0 bases and the J gene lost 1 base, with 16 bases spanning the gap. The CDR3 DNA follows: TGTGCCACCAGCAGAGATCCCTTAGGACAGAGATCCTACGAGCAGTACTTC. This gives the protein CATSRDPLGQRSYEQYF. Using reference TRBV15 and TRBJ2-7 for the parts outside the CDR3, the full variable domain is DAMVIQNPRYQVTQFGKPVTLSCSQTLNHNVMYWYQQKSSQAPKLLFHYYDKDFNNEADTPDNFQSRRPNTSFCFLDIRSPGLGDTAMYLCATSRDPLGQRSYEQYFGPGTRLTVT.

This chain links TRBV5-3 with TRBJ1-5; possible D gene TRBD1, 6 bases. Being an ORF, TRBV5-3 has a function that is uncertain. CDR3 length: 13 residues. The V and J ends lost 10 bases and 5 bases respectively, with 16 bases between them. CDR3 nucleotides: TGTGCCTGGACCAGGGGCCGAGATCAGCCCCAGCATTTT. This sequence encodes CAWTRGRDQPQHF.

This chain links TRBV9 with TRBJ2-6, with TRBD1 matching 7 bases. J lost 0 bases, V lost 4 bases, and 7 bases had no gene match. Germline CDR1 and CDR2: SGDLS and YYNGEE. This CDR3 spans 17 amino acids. In nucleotides, the CDR3 is TGTGCCAGCAGCTCCGGGACAGACATCTCTGGGGCCAACGTCCTGACTTTC. It encodes CASSSGTDISGANVLTF.

V and J are TRBV7-9 and TRBJ1-5; D uncertain. Trimming left V 0 bases short and J 7 bases short, with 7 bases between. Per germline, CDR1 SEHNR and CDR2 FQNEAQ (reference sequence). The CDR3 runs to 13 residues. CDR3 nucleotide sequence: TGTGCCAGCAGCTTAGCTTCAGGCCAGCCCCAGCATTTT. As protein: CASSLASGQPQHF.

This rearrangement joins TRBV19 to TRBJ2-7; D might be TRBD1 (5 bases). The V gene lost 8 bases and the J gene lost 1 base, with 12 bases spanning the gap. The CDR3 has 13 amino acids. CDR1 is LNHDA and CDR2 is SQIVND in the germline V gene (reference sequence). The CDR3 bases are TGTGCCAGTCAGGATCAGGGTTCCTACGAGCAGTACTTC. Its protein is CASQDQGSYEQYF. Based on the CDR3 plus reference TRBV19 and TRBJ2-7, the full variable domain is DGGITQSPKYLFRKEGQNVTLSCEQNLNHDAMYWYRQDPGQGLRLIYYSQIVNDFQKGDIAEGYSVSREKKESFPLTVTSAQKNPTAFYLCASQDQGSYEQYFGPGTRLTVT.

V and J are TRBV18 and TRBJ2-7, with D possibly being TRBD2 (5 bases). This CDR3 is 14 amino acids long. CDR1 and CDR2 (germline): KGHSH, LQKENI. V was trimmed by 0 bases and J by 6 bases, leaving 12 bases between them. This CDR3 is CASSPPSGIREQYF. In DNA, the CDR3 is TGTGCCAGCTCACCACCCTCCGGGATTCGCGAGCAGTACTTC. Drawing the rest from reference TRBV18 and TRBJ2-7, the complete variable domain is NAGVMQNPRHLVRRRGQEARLRCSPMKGHSHVYWYRQLPEEGLKFMVYLQKENIIDESGMPKERFSAEFPKEGPSILRIQQVVRGDSAAYFCASSPPSGIREQYFGPGTRLTVT.

The CDR3 protein is CASSPPTKRAYNEQFF. CDR3 in DNA: TGTGCCAGCTCACCACCGACAAAACGGGCTTACAATGAGCAGTTCTTC. The V call is TRBV18, the J call TRBJ2-1; D ambiguous. CDR3 length equals 16 residues. V was pared by 0 bases and J by 4 bases, with 13 bases between. Germline assignment: CDR1 KGHSH and CDR2 LQKENI. Supplemented by reference TRBV18 and TRBJ2-1, the full variable domain reads NAGVMQNPRHLVRRRGQEARLRCSPMKGHSHVYWYRQLPEEGLKFMVYLQKENIIDESGMPKERFSAEFPKEGPSILRIQQVVRGDSAAYFCASSPPTKRAYNEQFFGPGTRLTVL.

The V and J genes are TRBV4-3 and TRBJ1-5, with a weak D call TRBD1 (5 bases). In germline, CDR1 is LGHNA, CDR2 YSLEER. The CDR3 sequence is 15 residues long. V lost 0 bases and J lost 1, with 7 bases in between. CDR3 protein: CASSQDAGSNQPQHF. Here the CDR3 DNA reads TGCGCCAGCAGCCAAGATGCAGGGAGCAATCAGCCCCAGCATTTT.

The J gene is TRBJ1-2, the V gene TRBV30, with 8 bases aligning to TRBD1. V trimming: 3 bases; J trimming: 8 bases; junction bases outside the gene matches: 17. The CDR3 has 16 amino acids. Germline V lookup: CDR1 GTSNPN, CDR2 SVGIG (reference sequence). CDR3 DNA sequence: TGTGCCTGGAGCCCCCGGGGGACAGGAGTCTTTGGAGGCTACACCTTC. Its translation: CAWSPRGTGVFGGYTF.

The chain is built from TRBV14 and TRBJ2-1, with D perhaps matching TRBD1 or TRBD2 (5 bases each). Germline V CDR1 and CDR2: SGHDN, FVKESK. V was clipped by 8 bases and J by 1 base, with 18 bases between them. The CDR3 covers 16 residues. CDR3 residues: CASPGTPRRSYNEQFF. CDR3 sequence (DNA): TGTGCCAGCCCCGGGACCCCCAGAAGATCCTACAATGAGCAGTTCTTC.

The chain employs TRBV5-4 and TRBJ2-7; D unclear. Trimming took 1 base from V and 4 from J, leaving 6 bases between them. Germline assignment: CDR1 SGHNT and CDR2 YYREEE (reference sequence). This CDR3 is 12 amino acids long. CDR3 region: CASSLPGYEQYF. The DNA for the CDR3 is TGTGCCAGCAGCTTGCCTGGTTACGAGCAGTACTTC.

The chain is built from TRBV6-1 and TRBJ2-7, with 7 bases that match TRBD2. V was clipped by 8 bases and J by 3 bases; unmatched bases: 10. The CDR3 is made up of 14 amino acids. Per germline, CDR1 MNHNS and CDR2 SASEGT. The CDR3 sequence is CASHPGTKGYEQYF. The CDR3, as DNA: TGTGCCAGCCATCCCGGGACTAAGGGCTACGAGCAGTACTTC.

The chain recombines TRBV28 with TRBJ2-7, with 9 bases lining up with TRBD1. This CDR3 is built from 15 residues. Germline CDR1 reads MDHEN; CDR2 reads SYDVKM. The J segment lost 7 bases and the V segment lost 7 bases, leaving 14 bases of the junction unmatched. The chain's CDR3 is CASTLRTGAKGEQYF. The CDR3 DNA follows: TGTGCCAGCACCCTCCGGACAGGGGCCAAAGGGGAGCAGTACTTC.

The V call is TRBV6-6, the J call TRBJ2-5; no clear D. V was trimmed by 0 bases and J by 4 bases, leaving 12 bases between them. This CDR3 is built from 15 residues. From germline, CDR1 is MNHNY and CDR2 SVGAGI (reference sequence). CDR3 protein: CASSYSPQLGETQYF. For the CDR3, the DNA is TGTGCCAGCAGTTACTCCCCTCAGTTAGGAGAGACCCAGTACTTC.

The chain links TRBV5-1 to TRBJ1-5; no definite D call. The CDR3 has 15 residues. V lost 5 bases and J lost 0, with 12 bases in between. In germline, CDR1 is SGHRS, CDR2 YFSETQ. CDR3 bases: TGCGCCAGCAGGCTCGGGGTTGATAGCAATCAGCCCCAGCATTTT. Protein: CASRLGVDSNQPQHF.

The chain couples TRBV11-3 to TRBJ2-1, with 8 bases identical to TRBD2. The CDR3 is 19 residues long. Trimming at V came to 5 bases and at J to 5 bases, leaving 20 bases not matched to a gene. CDR1 is SGHNT, CDR2 YENEEA, per germline. The CDR3 protein is CASSARVPFTSGIDNEQFF. CDR3 coding DNA: TGTGCCAGCAGCGCGCGAGTTCCATTTACTAGCGGCATTGACAATGAGCAGTTCTTC.